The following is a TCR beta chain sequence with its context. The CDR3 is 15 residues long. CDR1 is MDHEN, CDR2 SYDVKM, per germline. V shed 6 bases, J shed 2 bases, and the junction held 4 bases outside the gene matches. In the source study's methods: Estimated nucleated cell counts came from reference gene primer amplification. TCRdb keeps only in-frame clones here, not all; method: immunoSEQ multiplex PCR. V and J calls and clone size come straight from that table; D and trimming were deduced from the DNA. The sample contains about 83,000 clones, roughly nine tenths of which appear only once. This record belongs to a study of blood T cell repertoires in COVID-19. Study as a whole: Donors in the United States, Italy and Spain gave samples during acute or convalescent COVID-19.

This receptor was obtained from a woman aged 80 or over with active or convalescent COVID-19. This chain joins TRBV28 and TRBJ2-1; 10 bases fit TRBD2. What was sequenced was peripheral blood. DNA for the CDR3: TGTGCCAGCAGACAAAGCGGGGGGGCCTACAATGAGCAGTTCTTC. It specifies CASRQSGGAYNEQFF.